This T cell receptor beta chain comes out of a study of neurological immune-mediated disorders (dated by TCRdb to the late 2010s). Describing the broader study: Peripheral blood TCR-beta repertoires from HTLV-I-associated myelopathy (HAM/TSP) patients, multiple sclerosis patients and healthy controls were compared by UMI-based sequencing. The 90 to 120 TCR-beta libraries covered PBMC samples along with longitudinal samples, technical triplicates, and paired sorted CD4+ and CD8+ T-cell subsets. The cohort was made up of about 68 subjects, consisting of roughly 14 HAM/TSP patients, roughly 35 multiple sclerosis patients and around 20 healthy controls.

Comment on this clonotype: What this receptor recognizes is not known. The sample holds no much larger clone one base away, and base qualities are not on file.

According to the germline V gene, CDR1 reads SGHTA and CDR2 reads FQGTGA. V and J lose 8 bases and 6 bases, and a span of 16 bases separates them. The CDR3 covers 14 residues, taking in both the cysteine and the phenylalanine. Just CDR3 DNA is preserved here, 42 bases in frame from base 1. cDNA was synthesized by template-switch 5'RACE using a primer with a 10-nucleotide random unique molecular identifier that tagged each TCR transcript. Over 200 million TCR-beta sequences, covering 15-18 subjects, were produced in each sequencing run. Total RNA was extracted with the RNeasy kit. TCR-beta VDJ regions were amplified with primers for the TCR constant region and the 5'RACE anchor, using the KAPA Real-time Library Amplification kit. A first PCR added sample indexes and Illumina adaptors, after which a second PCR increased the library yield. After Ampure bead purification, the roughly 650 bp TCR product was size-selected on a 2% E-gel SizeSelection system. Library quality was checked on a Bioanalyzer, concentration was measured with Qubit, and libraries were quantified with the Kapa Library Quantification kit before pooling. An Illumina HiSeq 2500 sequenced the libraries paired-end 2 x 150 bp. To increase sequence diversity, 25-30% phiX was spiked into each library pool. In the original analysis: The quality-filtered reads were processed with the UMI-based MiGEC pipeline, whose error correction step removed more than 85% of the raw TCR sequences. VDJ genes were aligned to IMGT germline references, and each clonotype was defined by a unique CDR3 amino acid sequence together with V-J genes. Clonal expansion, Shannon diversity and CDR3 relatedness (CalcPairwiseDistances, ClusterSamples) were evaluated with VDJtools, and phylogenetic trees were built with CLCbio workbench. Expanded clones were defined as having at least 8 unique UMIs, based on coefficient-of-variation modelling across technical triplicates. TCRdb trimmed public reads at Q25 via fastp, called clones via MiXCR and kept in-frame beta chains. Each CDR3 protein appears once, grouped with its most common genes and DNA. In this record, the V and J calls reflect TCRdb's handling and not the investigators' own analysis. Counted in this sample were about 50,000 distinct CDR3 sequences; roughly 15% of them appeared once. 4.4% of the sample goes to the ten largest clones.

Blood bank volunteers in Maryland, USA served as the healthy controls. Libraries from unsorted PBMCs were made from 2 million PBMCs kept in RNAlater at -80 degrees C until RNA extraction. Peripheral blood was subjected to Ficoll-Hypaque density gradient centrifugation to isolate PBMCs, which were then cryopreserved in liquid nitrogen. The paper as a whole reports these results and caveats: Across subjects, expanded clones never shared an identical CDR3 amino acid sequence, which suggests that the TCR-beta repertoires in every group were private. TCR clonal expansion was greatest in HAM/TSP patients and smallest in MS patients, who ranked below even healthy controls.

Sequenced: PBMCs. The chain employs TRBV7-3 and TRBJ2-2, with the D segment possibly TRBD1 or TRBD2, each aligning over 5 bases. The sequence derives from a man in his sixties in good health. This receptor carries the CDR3 CASGESGTPGELFF. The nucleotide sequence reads TGTGCCAGCGGGGAATCCGGGACCCCCGGGGAGCTGTTTTTT.